These 10 T cell receptor beta chains originate from one sample sequenced in a study of blood T cell repertoires in COVID-19. The protocol was immunoSEQ multiplex PCR, while the TCRdb copy is restricted to in-frame clones and leaves out a portion. The table has some 150,000 clones, 70% to 80% seen once. Sequencing was performed on peripheral blood. These receptors originate from a woman of 80 years or more with active or convalescent COVID-19.

V gene TRBV29-1 combines with J gene TRBJ1-2; tentatively, D is TRBD1 (5 bases). The length of the CDR3 is 11 residues. Trimming shortened V by 2 bases and J by 4 bases, and 5 bases separated the two germline ends. From germline, CDR1 is SQVTM and CDR2 ANQGSEA. CDR3 residues: CSVERGYGYTF. CDR3 nucleotides: TGCAGCGTTGAAAGGGGCTATGGCTACACCTTC.

The rearrangement uses TRBV7-9 and TRBJ2-2, with D hard to call. From germline, CDR1 is SEHNR and CDR2 FQNEAQ (reference sequence). The CDR3 loop spans 14 amino acids. V was pared by 4 bases and J by 4 bases, with 10 bases between. As DNA, the CDR3 is TGTGCCAGCAGCTACAACCCTTTCACCGGGGAGCTGTTTTTT. Amino acids: CASSYNPFTGELFF.

This chain links TRBV6-2 or TRBV6-3 with TRBJ1-1, with 7 positions matching TRBD1. V gave up 5 bases and J gave up 3 bases; unmatched junction bases: 6. The CDR3 consists of 14 residues. Germline V gives CDR1 MNHEY, CDR2 SVGEGT. The DNA of the CDR3 is TGTGCCAGCAGTGAGGGGACAGACTACACTGAAGCTTTCTTT. Translating it yields CASSEGTDYTEAFF.

The genes are TRBV6-2 or TRBV6-3 and TRBJ1-2; D possibly corresponds to TRBD1 (5 bases). The CDR3 length is 15 residues. Trimming stripped 3 bases from V and 4 bases from J, with 15 bases between. Germline lookup yields CDR1 MNHEY and CDR2 SVGEGT. The CDR3 is CASSYTGGVSYGYTF. CDR3 DNA sequence: TGTGCCAGCAGTTATACCGGGGGGGTCTCCTATGGCTACACCTTC.

V and J are TRBV28 and TRBJ1-1; perhaps TRBD1 as D (6 bases). Deletions cut 2 bases from V and 4 bases from J, with 14 bases between. This CDR3 has 15 residues. The germline V gene has CDR1 MDHEN and CDR2 SYDVKM. The DNA for the CDR3 is TGTGCCAGCAGTTTAGGCTCTCAGGGGAGCACTGAAGCTTTCTTT. Amino acid sequence: CASSLGSQGSTEAFF. Using reference TRBV28 and TRBJ1-1 for the parts outside the CDR3, the full variable domain is DVKVTQSSRYLVKRTGEKVFLECVQDMDHENMFWYRQDPGLGLRLIYFSYDVKMKEKGDIPEGYSVSREKKERFSLILESASTNQTSMYLCASSLGSQGSTEAFFGQGTRLTVV.

This clone is a singleton in its sample. This chain joins TRBV28 and TRBJ2-5; D gene ambiguous. V was shortened by 2 bases and J by 1 base, with 14 bases between the two germline ends. The CDR3 is made up of 16 amino acids. Germline V CDR1 and CDR2: MDHEN, SYDVKM. The CDR3 loop is CASSLAVGQRQETQYF. The CDR3 region has the DNA TGTGCCAGCAGTTTAGCGGTGGGTCAACGCCAAGAGACCCAGTACTTC. Full variable domain (outside the CDR3, taken from reference TRBV28 and TRBJ2-5): DVKVTQSSRYLVKRTGEKVFLECVQDMDHENMFWYRQDPGLGLRLIYFSYDVKMKEKGDIPEGYSVSREKKERFSLILESASTNQTSMYLCASSLAVGQRQETQYFGPGTRLLVL.

CDR3: CASSLQSTDTQYF. Written as DNA, the CDR3 is TGTGCCAGCAGCTTACAGAGCACAGATACGCAGTATTTT. The rearrangement joins TRBV11-3 to TRBJ2-3; no clear D gene. The CDR3 runs 13 residues. Trimming pared 2 bases from V and 0 bases from J, leaving 3 bases between. Germline loops: CDR1 SGHNT, CDR2 YENEEA. Together with reference TRBV11-3 and TRBJ2-3, the CDR3 gives the full variable domain: EAGVVQSPRYKIIEKKQPVAFWCNPISGHNTLYWYLQNLGQGPELLIRYENEEAVDDSQLPKDRFSAERLKGVDSTLKIQPAELGDSAVYLCASSLQSTDTQYFGPGTRLTVL.

V and J are TRBV5-1 and TRBJ2-3; 11 bases map to TRBD2. Germline CDR1 SGHRS, CDR2 YFSETQ. The CDR3 spans 17 residues. Germline trimming cut 4 bases from V and 3 bases from J; bases unmatched to any gene: 10. CDR3 sequence: CASSRPASGGSTDTQYF. Here the CDR3 DNA reads TGCGCCAGCAGCCGCCCAGCTAGCGGGGGGTCGACAGATACGCAGTATTTT.

V usage is TRBV10-2 and J usage is TRBJ2-5; 8 nucleotides match TRBD2. The CDR3 runs to 16 residues. The V segment lost 3 bases and the J segment 3 bases; nucleotides outside the gene matches: 9. The V gene's germline CDR1 is WSHSY and CDR2 SAAADI. CDR3 sequence (DNA): TGCGCCAGCAGTGATCATGGCGGGGGGTCCGAAGAGACCCAGTACTTC. Translated: CASSDHGGGSEETQYF.

This clone has just a few counts. This chain links TRBV20-1 with TRBJ1-2, with unresolved D. This CDR3 spans 14 amino acids. CDR1 and CDR2 from the germline V gene are DFQATT and SNEGSKA (reference sequence). V lost 3 bases, J lost 3 bases, and 14 bases lay in between. The CDR3 spells CSASIRKGDYGYTF. The CDR3 DNA reads as TGCAGTGCTAGTATCAGGAAGGGAGACTATGGCTACACCTTC.